This entry features one T cell receptor (beta chain) sequence. Its antigen is currently unknown. This record comes from a study of T cell repertoires in cytomegalovirus infection. Across the whole study: CMV infection and matching HLA type were both indicated by public TCR beta signatures. General study points: Identification of carriers of CMV plus the relevant HLA was performed using cumulative public TCR beta family frequency. Predominance within the ex vivo response was attributable to HLA-C-restricted CMV-specific TCR beta clonotypes.

The CDR3 spans 17 residues. V was pared by 5 bases and J by 2 bases, with 11 bases of the junction left unmatched. The germline V gene has CDR1 MNHEY and CDR2 SVGAGI. TCRdb passed the reads through MiXCR, listing each CDR3 protein once. This table has roughly 280,000 distinct CDR3 sequences, around 20% appearing once. Specimen: cultured PBMCs, collected from culture after CMV antigen stimulation. The TCR comes from a human donor in good health (CMV status not recorded). Some clones in this sample may be carry-over from other donors' samples. The gene calls are TRBV6-5 and TRBJ1-5; 8 nucleotides align to TRBD1. Here the CDR3 reads CASSKTRDRTRNQPQHF. The CDR3 DNA reads TGTGCCAGCAGTAAGACCCGGGACAGGACCCGCAATCAGCCCCAGCATTTT.